Listed here are 4 T cell receptor beta chains from one sample, sequenced in a study of T cell repertoires in aging, cancer and after chemotherapy. A mixed TRB-A/B primer pool amplified rearranged TRB by multiplex touch-down PCR. TCRdb itself ran the multiplex PCR reads through MiXCR, one entry per CDR3 protein. This sample has over 8,500 distinct CDR3 sequences, with roughly a quarter found just once. Peripheral blood genomic DNA, not sorted cells or RNA, was the template. Sequences were obtained from blood. Every receptor here comes from a human donor in good health.

The CDR3, as DNA: TGCAGTTCAATGCGAAGGACAGGGGGCTATGAGACCCAGTACTTC. This codes for CSSMRRTGGYETQYF. The genes are TRBV20-1 and TRBJ2-5; 11 nucleotides line up with TRBD1. The germline gives CDR1 DFQATT, CDR2 SNEGSKA (reference sequence). The CDR3 is 15 residues long. V shed 8 bases and J 5 bases; nucleotides not matched to a gene: 13.

This clonotype was recorded a few times. V and J are TRBV28 and TRBJ2-6; possible D gene TRBD2, 5 bases. This CDR3 contains 15 residues. Germline V gene data show CDR1 as MDHEN and CDR2 as SYDVKM. The V end was cut by 3 bases, the J end by 3 bases, with 9 bases between. The CDR3 nucleotides are TGTGCCAGCAGTTTGGCGAGGGATGGGGCCAACGTCCTGACTTTC. Translation gives CASSLARDGANVLTF.

With regard to this clonotype: A much larger clone sits a single nucleotide away, making a read error possible. This chain connects TRBV5-4 to TRBJ1-1; 9 bases are a match to TRBD1. The CDR3 contains 14 residues. Looked up from germline, CDR1 is SGHNT and CDR2 is YYREEE (reference sequence). In DNA, the CDR3 is TGTGCCGGCAGCGGAGACAGGGGGACCACTGAAGCTTTCTTT. This gives the protein CAGSGDRGTTEAFF.

The V and J genes are TRBV11-2 and TRBJ2-3, with 7 bases lining up with TRBD2. Germline V CDR1 and CDR2: SGHAT, FQNNGV. The CDR3 extends over 18 amino acids. J was trimmed by 2 bases and V by 1 base; bases with no gene match: 12. CDR3 sequence reads: CASSLGVFSGLLTDTQYF. The DNA for the CDR3 is TGTGCCAGCAGCTTAGGGGTCTTTAGCGGGTTACTCACAGATACGCAGTATTTT.